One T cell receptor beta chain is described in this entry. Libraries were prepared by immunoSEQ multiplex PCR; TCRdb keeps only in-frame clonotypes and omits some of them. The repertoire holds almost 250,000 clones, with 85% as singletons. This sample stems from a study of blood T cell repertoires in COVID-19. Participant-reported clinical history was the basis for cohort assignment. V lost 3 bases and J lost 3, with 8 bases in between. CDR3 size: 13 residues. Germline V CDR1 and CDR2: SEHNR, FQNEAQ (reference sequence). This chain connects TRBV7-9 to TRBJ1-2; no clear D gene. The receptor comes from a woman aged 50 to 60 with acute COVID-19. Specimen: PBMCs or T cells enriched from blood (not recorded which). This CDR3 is CASSFSEYYGYTF. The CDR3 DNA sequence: TGTGCCAGCAGCTTTTCGGAGTACTATGGCTACACCTTC.